This TCR beta chain appears in the sequencing data of a study of blood T cell repertoires in COVID-19. Study as a whole: T cells, B-cell-depleted T cells, or PBMCs supplied cDNA or gDNA.

The authors' processing: Amplifying reference gene primers gave estimates of nucleated cell counts. Clones were read by immunoSEQ multiplex PCR, and TCRdb kept only the in-frame ones, dropping some. V, J and clone size are those of that table, while D and trimming were read from the DNA. The table lists around 280,000 clones, 85% to 90% of them singletons. The CDR3 has 13 residues. With 8 bases removed from V and 9 bases from J, the gap between germline ends came to 14 bases. Specimen: peripheral blood. The chain joins TRBV12-3 or TRBV12-4 to TRBJ1-6; D is unclear. This TCR derives from a woman younger than 45 with COVID-19, enrolled during active disease. The CDR3 loop reads CASSRSGISPLHF. The CDR3 DNA is TGTGCCAGCTCCCGGTCGGGGATTTCACCCCTCCACTTT.